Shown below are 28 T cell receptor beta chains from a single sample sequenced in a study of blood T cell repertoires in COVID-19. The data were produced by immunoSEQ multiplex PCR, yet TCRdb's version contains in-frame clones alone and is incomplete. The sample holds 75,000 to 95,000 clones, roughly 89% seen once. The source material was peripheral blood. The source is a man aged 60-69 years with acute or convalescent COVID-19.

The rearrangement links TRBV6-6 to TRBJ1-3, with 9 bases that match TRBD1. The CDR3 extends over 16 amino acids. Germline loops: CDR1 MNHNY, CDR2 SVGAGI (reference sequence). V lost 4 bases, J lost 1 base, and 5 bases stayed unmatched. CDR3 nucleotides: TGTGCCAGCAGTTTGACAGGGGGTATATCTGGAAACACCATATATTTT. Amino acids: CASSLTGGISGNTIYF.

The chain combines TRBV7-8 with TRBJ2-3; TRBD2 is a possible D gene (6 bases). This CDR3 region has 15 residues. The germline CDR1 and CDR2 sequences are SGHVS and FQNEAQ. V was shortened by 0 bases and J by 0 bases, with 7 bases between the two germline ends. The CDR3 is CASSLALASTDTQYF. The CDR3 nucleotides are TGTGCCAGCAGCTTAGCGCTAGCGAGCACAGATACGCAGTATTTT.

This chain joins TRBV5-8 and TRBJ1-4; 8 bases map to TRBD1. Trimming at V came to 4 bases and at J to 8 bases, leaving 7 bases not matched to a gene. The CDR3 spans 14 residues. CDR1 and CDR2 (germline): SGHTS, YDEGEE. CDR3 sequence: CASSLGQGREKLFF. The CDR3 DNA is TGTGCCAGCAGCCTCGGACAGGGAAGAGAAAAACTGTTTTTT.

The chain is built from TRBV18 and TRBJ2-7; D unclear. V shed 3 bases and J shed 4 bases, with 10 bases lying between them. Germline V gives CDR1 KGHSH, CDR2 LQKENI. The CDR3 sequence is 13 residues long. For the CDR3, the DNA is TGTGCCAGCTCACCCATTTCCGGGTACGAGCAGTACTTC. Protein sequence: CASSPISGYEQYF.

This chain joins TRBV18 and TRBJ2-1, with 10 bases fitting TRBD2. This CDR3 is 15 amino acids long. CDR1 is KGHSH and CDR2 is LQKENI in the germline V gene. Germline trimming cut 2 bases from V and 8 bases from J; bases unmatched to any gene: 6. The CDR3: CASSPGVAGGHEQFF. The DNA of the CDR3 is TGTGCCAGCTCACCAGGGGTAGCGGGGGGCCATGAGCAGTTCTTC. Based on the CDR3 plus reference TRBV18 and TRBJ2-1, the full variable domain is NAGVMQNPRHLVRRRGQEARLRCSPMKGHSHVYWYRQLPEEGLKFMVYLQKENIIDESGMPKERFSAEFPKEGPSILRIQQVVRGDSAAYFCASSPGVAGGHEQFFGPGTRLTVL.

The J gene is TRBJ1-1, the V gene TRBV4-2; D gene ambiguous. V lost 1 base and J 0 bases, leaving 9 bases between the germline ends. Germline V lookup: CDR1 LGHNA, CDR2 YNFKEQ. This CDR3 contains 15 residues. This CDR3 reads CASSQANSMNTEAFF. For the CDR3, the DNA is TGTGCCAGCAGCCAAGCAAACAGCATGAACACTGAAGCTTTCTTT.

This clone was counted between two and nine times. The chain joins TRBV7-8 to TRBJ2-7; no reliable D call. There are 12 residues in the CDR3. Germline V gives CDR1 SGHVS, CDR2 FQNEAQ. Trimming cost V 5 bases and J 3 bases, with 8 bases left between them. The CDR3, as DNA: TGTGCCAGCAGCCTTTCGTTCTACGAGCAGTACTTC. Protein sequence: CASSLSFYEQYF.

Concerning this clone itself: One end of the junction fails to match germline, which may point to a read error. CDR3 DNA: TGTGCTAGCAGCCCGACTAGCGGGGAACAAGAGACCCAGTACTTC. Its translation: CASSPTSGEQETQYF. This chain links TRBV7-7 with TRBJ2-5; 11 bases match TRBD2. Germline assignment: CDR1 SSHAT and CDR2 FNYEAQ (reference sequence). The CDR3 is 15 amino acids.

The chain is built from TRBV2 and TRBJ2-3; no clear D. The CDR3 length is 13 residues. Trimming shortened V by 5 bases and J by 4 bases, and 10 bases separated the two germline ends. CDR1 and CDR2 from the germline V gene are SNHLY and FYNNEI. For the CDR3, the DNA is TGTGCCAGCAGTAGCGAAGGTGCAGATACGCAGTATTTT. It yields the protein CASSSEGADTQYF. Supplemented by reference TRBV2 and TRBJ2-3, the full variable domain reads EPEVTQTPSHQVTQMGQEVILRCVPISNHLYFYWYRQILGQKVEFLVSFYNNEISEKSEIFDDQFSVERPDGSNFTLKIRSTKLEDSAMYFCASSSEGADTQYFGPGTRLTVL.

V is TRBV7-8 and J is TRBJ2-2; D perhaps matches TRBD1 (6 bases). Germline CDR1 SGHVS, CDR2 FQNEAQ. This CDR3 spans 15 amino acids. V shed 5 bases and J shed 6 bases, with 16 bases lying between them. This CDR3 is CASSQSGSGAGELFF. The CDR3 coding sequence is TGTGCCAGCAGCCAATCAGGGTCAGGGGCCGGGGAGCTGTTTTTT.

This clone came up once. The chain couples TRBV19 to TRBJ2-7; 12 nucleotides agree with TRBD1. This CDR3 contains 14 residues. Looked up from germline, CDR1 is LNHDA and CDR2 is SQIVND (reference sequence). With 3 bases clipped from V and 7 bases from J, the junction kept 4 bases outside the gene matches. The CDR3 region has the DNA TGTGCCAGTAGTATGGGACAGGGGGCCAGAGAGCAGTACTTC. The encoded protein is CASSMGQGAREQYF.

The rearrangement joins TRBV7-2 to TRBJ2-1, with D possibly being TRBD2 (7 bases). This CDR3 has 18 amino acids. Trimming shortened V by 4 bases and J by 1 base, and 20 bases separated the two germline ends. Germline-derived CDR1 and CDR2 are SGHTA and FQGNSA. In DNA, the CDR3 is TGTGCCAGCAGCTCCCTCTACACGGGGGGCCATTCCTACAATGAGCAGTTCTTC. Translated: CASSSLYTGGHSYNEQFF. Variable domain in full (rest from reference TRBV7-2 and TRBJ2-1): GAGVSQSPSNKVTEKGKDVELRCDPISGHTALYWYRQSLGQGLEFLIYFQGNSAPDKSGLPSDRFSAERTGGSVSTLTIQRTQQEDSAVYLCASSSLYTGGHSYNEQFFGPGTRLTVL.

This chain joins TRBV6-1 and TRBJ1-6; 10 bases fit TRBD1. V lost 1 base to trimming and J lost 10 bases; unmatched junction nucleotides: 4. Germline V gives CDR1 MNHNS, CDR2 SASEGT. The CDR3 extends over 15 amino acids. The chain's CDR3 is CASSEVDRGLSPLHF. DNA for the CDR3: TGTGCCAGCAGTGAAGTAGACAGGGGGCTGTCACCCCTCCACTTT.

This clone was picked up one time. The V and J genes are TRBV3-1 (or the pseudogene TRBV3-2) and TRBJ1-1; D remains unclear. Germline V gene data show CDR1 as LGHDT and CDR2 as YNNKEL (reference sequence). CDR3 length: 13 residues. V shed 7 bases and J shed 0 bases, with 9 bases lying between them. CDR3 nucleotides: TGTGCCAGCACCGCGACTCTGAACACTGAAGCTTTCTTT. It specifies CASTATLNTEAFF.

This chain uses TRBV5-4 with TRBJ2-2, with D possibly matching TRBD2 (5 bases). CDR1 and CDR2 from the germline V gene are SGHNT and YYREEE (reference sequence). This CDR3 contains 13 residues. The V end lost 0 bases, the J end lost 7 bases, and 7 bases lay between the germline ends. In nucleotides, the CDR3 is TGTGCCAGCAGCTTGGATGGAGGCGGGGAGCTGTTTTTT. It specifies CASSLDGGGELFF.

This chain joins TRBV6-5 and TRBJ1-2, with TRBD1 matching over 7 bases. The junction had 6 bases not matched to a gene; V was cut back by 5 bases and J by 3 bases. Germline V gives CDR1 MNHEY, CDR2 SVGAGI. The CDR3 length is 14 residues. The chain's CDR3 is CASSIGGLHYGYTF. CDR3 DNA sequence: TGTGCCAGCAGTATAGGGGGCCTTCACTATGGCTACACCTTC.

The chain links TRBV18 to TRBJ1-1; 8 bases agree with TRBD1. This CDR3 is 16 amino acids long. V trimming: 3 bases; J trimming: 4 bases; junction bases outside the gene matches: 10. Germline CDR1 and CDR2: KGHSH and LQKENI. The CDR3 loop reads CASSPRTGPVLTEAFF. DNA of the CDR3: TGTGCCAGCTCACCTCGGACAGGGCCGGTTCTCACTGAAGCTTTCTTT.

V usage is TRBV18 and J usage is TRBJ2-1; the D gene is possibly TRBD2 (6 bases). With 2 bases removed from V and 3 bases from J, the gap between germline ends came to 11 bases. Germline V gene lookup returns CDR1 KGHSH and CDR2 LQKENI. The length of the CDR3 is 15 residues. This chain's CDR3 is CASSPSRGFYNEQFF. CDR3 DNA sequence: TGTGCCAGCTCACCATCCCGGGGGTTCTACAATGAGCAGTTCTTC.

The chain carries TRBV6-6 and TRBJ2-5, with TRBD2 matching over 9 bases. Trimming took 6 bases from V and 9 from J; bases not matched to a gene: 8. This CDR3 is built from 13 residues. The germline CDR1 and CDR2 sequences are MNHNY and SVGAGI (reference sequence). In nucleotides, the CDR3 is TGTGCCAGCAGCCCCATAGCGGGGGCGGCCCAGTACTTC. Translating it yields CASSPIAGAAQYF.

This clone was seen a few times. CDR3 loop: CSVEGYGGNEQFF. CDR3 coding DNA: TGCAGCGTTGAAGGTTACGGGGGAAATGAGCAGTTCTTC. This rearrangement joins TRBV29-1 to TRBJ2-1, with TRBD2 as a possible D gene (6 bases). This CDR3 is 13 amino acids long. CDR1 SQVTM and CDR2 ANQGSEA come from the germline V gene. V was shortened by 1 base and J by 7 bases, with 11 bases between the two germline ends.

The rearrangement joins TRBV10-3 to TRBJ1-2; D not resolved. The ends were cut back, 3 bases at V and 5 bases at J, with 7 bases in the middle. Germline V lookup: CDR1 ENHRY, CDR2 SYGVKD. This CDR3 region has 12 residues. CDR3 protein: CAISEVSYGYTF. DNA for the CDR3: TGTGCCATCAGTGAAGTCAGTTATGGCTACACCTTC.

The CDR3 nucleotides read TGTGCCAGCAGCTTGCTAGAGGGTAGCACCGGGGAGCTGTTTTTT. Its translation: CASSLLEGSTGELFF. The chain joins TRBV7-7 to TRBJ2-2; D possibly corresponds to TRBD2 (5 bases). Germline V CDR1 and CDR2: SSHAT, FNYEAQ (reference sequence). This CDR3 spans 15 amino acids. V was shortened by 3 bases and J by 4 bases, with 12 bases between the two germline ends.

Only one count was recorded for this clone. This CDR3 is CASSPQGRATEAFF. The CDR3 region has the DNA TGTGCCAGCAGCCCCCAGGGCAGGGCCACTGAAGCTTTCTTT. The rearrangement uses TRBV11-3 and TRBJ1-1, with D tentatively TRBD1 (5 bases). Germline CDR1 and CDR2: SGHNT and YENEEA. The CDR3 spans 14 residues. Trimming removed 5 bases from V and 4 bases from J, with 14 bases in between.

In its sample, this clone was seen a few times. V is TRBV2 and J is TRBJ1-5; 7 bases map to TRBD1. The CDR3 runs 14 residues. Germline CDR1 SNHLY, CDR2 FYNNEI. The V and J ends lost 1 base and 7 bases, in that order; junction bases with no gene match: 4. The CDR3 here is CASSEGRGHQPQHF. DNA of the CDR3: TGTGCCAGCAGTGAAGGGAGGGGGCACCAGCCCCAGCATTTT.

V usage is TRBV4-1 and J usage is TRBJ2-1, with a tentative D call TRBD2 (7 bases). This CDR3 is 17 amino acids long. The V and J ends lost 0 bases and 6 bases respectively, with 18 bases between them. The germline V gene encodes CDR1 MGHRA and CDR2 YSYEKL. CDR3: CASSQDFEGGPVNEQFF. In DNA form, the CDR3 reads TGCGCCAGCAGCCAAGACTTCGAGGGGGGGCCTGTCAATGAGCAGTTCTTC.

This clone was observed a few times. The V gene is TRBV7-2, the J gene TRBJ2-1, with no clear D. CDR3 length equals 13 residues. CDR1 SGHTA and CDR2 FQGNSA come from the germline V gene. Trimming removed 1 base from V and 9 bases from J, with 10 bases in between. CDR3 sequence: CASSLVARPEQFF. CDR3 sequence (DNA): TGTGCCAGCAGCTTAGTGGCTAGGCCTGAGCAGTTCTTC.

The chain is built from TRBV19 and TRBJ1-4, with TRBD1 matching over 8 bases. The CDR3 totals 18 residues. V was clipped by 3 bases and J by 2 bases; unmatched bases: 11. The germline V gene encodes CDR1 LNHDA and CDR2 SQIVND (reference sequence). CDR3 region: CASSIPWTGIRTNEKLFF. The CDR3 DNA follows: TGTGCCAGTAGTATTCCCTGGACAGGGATCCGTACTAATGAAAAACTGTTTTTT.

The CDR3 here is CSVEGGTSGVVEQFF. CDR3 bases: TGCAGCGTTGAAGGGGGGACTAGCGGGGTTGTTGAGCAGTTCTTC. V gene TRBV29-1 combines with J gene TRBJ2-1; 13 positions agree with TRBD2. The V segment lost 1 base and the J segment 9 bases; nucleotides outside the gene matches: 6. The CDR3 loop spans 15 amino acids. CDR1 SQVTM and CDR2 ANQGSEA come from the germline V gene.